A selection of T cell receptor beta chains follows, all from one sample in a study of long-term antiretroviral therapy in people with HIV. The repertoire was sequenced with immunoSEQ multiplex PCR; TCRdb's copy has only in-frame clones and lacks some. The sample holds 5,700 or so clones, 78% seen once. The sequencing here drew on unsorted PBMCs, taken 1.8 years before starting antiretroviral therapy. These receptors were taken from a man aged 35 to 55 with HIV. CDR3s include the opening cysteine and the closing phenylalanine or tryptophan. The D gene is left open where the match is weak. Part of the rows lack a size; the others show once, few, many or a class for expanded clones.

V gene	D gene	clone size	J gene	CDR3 length	CDR3 protein	CDR3 DNA
TRBV6-6	.	once	TRBJ1-5	14	CASSYLAGGQPQHF	TGTGCCAGCAGTTATTTGGCAGGCGGTCAGCCCCAGCATTTT
TRBV28	.	few	TRBJ2-2	13	CASSPTGTGELFF	TGTGCCAGCAGTCCTACAGGAACCGGGGAGCTGTTTTTT
TRBV7-9	.	.	TRBJ2-3	16	CASSLVAGPPHDTQYF	TGTGCCAGCAGCTTAGTGGCGGGACCCCCCCACGATACGCAGTATTTT
TRBV20-1	.	.	TRBJ2-2	11	CSVERQERLFF	TGCAGTGTAGAGCGGCAGGAGAGGCTGTTTTTT
TRBV27	.	.	TRBJ2-1	16	CASSSIGLSSYNEQFF	TGTGCCAGCAGTTCTATCGGACTGAGCTCCTACAATGAGCAGTTCTTC
TRBV9	.	.	TRBJ2-2	14	CASSVARETGELFF	TGTGCCAGCAGCGTAGCGAGGGAGACCGGGGAGCTGTTTTTT
TRBV6-1	TRBD1	.	TRBJ2-7	15	CASQKARDRTYEQYF	TGTGCCAGTCAAAAAGCGAGGGACAGAACATACGAGCAGTACTTC
TRBV28	.	few	TRBJ2-5	15	CASSLISVLEETQYF	TGTGCCAGCAGTTTAATTAGCGTCCTGGAAGAGACCCAGTACTTC
TRBV29-1	.	.	TRBJ2-5	11	CSAWVQETQYF	TGCAGCGCCTGGGTCCAAGAGACCCAGTACTTC
TRBV5-1	.	.	TRBJ2-1	11	CASSPNNEQFF	TGCGCCAGCAGCCCCAACAATGAGCAGTTCTTC
TRBV28	.	.	TRBJ2-7	11	CASSLGYEQYF	TGTGCCAGCAGTTTGGGGTACGAGCAGTACTTC